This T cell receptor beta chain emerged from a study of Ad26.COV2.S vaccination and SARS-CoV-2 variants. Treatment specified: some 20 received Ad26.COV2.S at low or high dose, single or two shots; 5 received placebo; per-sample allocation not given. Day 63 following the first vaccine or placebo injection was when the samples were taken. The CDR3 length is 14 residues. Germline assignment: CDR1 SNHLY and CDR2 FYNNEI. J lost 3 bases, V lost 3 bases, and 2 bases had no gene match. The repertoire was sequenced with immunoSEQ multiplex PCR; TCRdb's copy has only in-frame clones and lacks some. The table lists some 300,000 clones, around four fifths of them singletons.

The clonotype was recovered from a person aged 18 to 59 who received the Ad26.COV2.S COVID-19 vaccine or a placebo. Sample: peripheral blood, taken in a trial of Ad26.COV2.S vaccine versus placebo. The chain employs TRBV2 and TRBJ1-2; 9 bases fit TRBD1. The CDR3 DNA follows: TGTGCCAGCAGTGAGAGGACAGGGGACTATGGCTACACCTTC. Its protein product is CASSERTGDYGYTF.